This T cell receptor (beta chain) is drawn from a study of type 1 and type 2 diabetes patients. Study context: CD4+ or CD8+ T cells were positively selected from PBMCs with microbeads. General study points: Between type 2 diabetes and control samples, V and J usage averaged approximately 0.97 correlation.

Only a few counts were recorded for this clonotype. Antigen specificity is unknown. Amplification started from genomic DNA. Amplification of the beta chain CDR3 used 30 forward and 13 reverse multiplex primers. TCRdb re-derived calls from the multiplex PCR reads in MiXCR, one entry per CDR3 protein. Among fewer than 300,000 distinct CDR3 sequences, around 47% were seen once, and the ten largest hold roughly 15%. Deletions cut 0 bases from V and 2 bases from J, with 10 bases between. The CDR3 spans 15 residues. Germline V gene lookup returns CDR1 SGHAT and CDR2 FQNNGV. Sequencing used peripheral blood mononuclear cells (PBMCs). This clonotype originated in a man aged 18 to 29 with type 2 diabetes. This sequence joins TRBV11-2 and TRBJ2-5; D not certain. CDR3 protein: CASSLEWQLQETQYF. The DNA for the CDR3 is TGTGCCAGCAGCTTAGAGTGGCAGCTTCAAGAGACCCAGTACTTC.